Below are 13 T cell receptor beta chains sequenced from a single sample in a study of blood T cells in healthy people across ages. It was with a sample-barcoded 5' primer and a J-beta primer mix that a second PCR of about 7 to 12 cycles was run. TCRdb used MiXCR to reprocess the 5' RACE reads, holding one entry per CDR3 protein. In the table there are fewer than 700,000 distinct CDR3 sequences, under 55% of which are singletons. The sequenced sample consisted of blood. The receptor source for this set is a man aged 80 or over in good health.

This clonotype is a singleton in its sample. The chain employs TRBV4-3 and TRBJ2-4; the D gene could be TRBD1 or TRBD2 (5 bases each). The germline CDR1 and CDR2 sequences are LGHNA and YSLEER. The V end lost 3 bases, the J end lost 5 bases, and 11 bases lay between the germline ends. This CDR3 contains 14 residues. CDR3 nucleotides: TGCGCCAGCAGCCAGAGACTGGGGGAAAACATTCAGTACTTC. It translates to CASSQRLGENIQYF.

This chain links TRBV20-1 with TRBJ2-5; 8 bases fit TRBD2. Germline V gene sequence: CDR1 DFQATT, CDR2 SNEGSKA (reference sequence). The CDR3 runs to 13 residues. Trimming at V came to 4 bases and at J to 1 base, leaving 2 bases not matched to a gene. CDR3 coding DNA: TGCAGTGCTACTAGCGGGTTCCAAGAGACCCAGTACTTC. Protein sequence: CSATSGFQETQYF.

J is TRBJ2-1 and V is TRBV7-3; 9 nucleotides align to TRBD2. The V and J ends lost 5 bases and 4 bases, in that order; junction bases with no gene match: 6. This CDR3 has 15 amino acids. CDR1 is SGHTA and CDR2 is FQGTGA in the germline V gene. The CDR3 region is CASSGSGSPYNEQFF. The CDR3, as DNA: TGTGCCAGCAGCGGTAGCGGGAGTCCATACAATGAGCAGTTCTTC.

This clonotype was observed a few times. The genes are TRBV2 and TRBJ2-7, with 10 bases matching TRBD1. The CDR3 runs to 14 residues. V lost 8 bases, J lost 3 bases, and 7 bases stayed unmatched. From germline, CDR1 is SNHLY and CDR2 FYNNEI. CDR3 in amino acids: CASGRDRGDYEQYF. CDR3 DNA: TGTGCCAGCGGCCGGGACAGGGGAGACTACGAGCAGTACTTC.

This chain connects TRBV12-3 or TRBV12-4 to TRBJ1-6, with 9 nucleotides matching TRBD1. The CDR3 covers 15 residues. V shed 3 bases and J 8 bases; nucleotides not matched to a gene: 5. Here the CDR3 reads CASSFGTGLDSPLHF. The DNA for the CDR3 is TGTGCCAGCAGTTTCGGGACAGGGCTTGATTCACCCCTCCACTTT.

The CDR3 loop reads CSARVGGSNTGELFF. CDR3 in DNA: TGCAGTGCTAGGGTTGGGGGTTCCAACACCGGGGAGCTGTTTTTT. The rearrangement links TRBV20-1 to TRBJ2-2; D tentatively reads TRBD1 or TRBD2 (5 bases each). Looked up from germline, CDR1 is DFQATT and CDR2 is SNEGSKA (reference sequence). The length of the CDR3 is 15 residues. Trimming stripped 3 bases from V and 2 bases from J, with 13 bases between.

The chain couples TRBV7-9 to TRBJ2-1; no definite D call. CDR1 and CDR2 (germline): SEHNR, FQNEAQ (reference sequence). Trimming removed 3 bases at V and 7 bases at J, with 7 bases between. The length of the CDR3 is 12 residues. The CDR3 here is CASSFERNEQFF. CDR3 in DNA: TGTGCCAGCAGCTTTGAGAGGAATGAGCAGTTCTTC. Variable domain in full (rest from reference TRBV7-9 and TRBJ2-1): DTGVSQNPRHKITKRGQNVTFRCDPISEHNRLYWYRQTLGQGPEFLTYFQNEAQLEKSRLLSDRFSAERPKGSFSTLEIQRTEQGDSAMYLCASSFERNEQFFGPGTRLTVL.

This clonotype was seen a few times. The rearrangement links TRBV9 to TRBJ1-5; no firm D call. CDR3 length: 15 amino acids. V was clipped by 0 bases and J by 6 bases, with 13 bases between them. Germline CDR1 and CDR2: SGDLS and YYNGEE. The CDR3 region has the DNA TGTGCCAGCAGCGTAGGGGCAGTAGGTTTTCAGCCCCAGCATTTT. Translating it yields CASSVGAVGFQPQHF.

The gene calls are TRBV5-1 and TRBJ2-1; perhaps D is TRBD1 or TRBD2 (5 bases each). With 1 base removed from V and 0 bases from J, the gap between germline ends came to 14 bases. The CDR3 covers 17 residues. Per the germline V gene, CDR1 is SGHRS and CDR2 is YFSETQ. The CDR3 loop reads CASSLTTGTTSYNEQFF. The CDR3 nucleotides read TGCGCCAGCAGCTTGACCACCGGGACCACCTCCTACAATGAGCAGTTCTTC. The full variable domain, in which reference TRBV5-1 and TRBJ2-1 provide the parts outside the CDR3, is KAGVTQTPRYLIKTRGQQVTLSCSPISGHRSVSWYQQTPGQGLQFLFEYFSETQRNKGNFPGRFSGRQFSNSRSEMNVSTLELGDSALYLCASSLTTGTTSYNEQFFGPGTRLTVL.

The CDR3 reads CASRVTSVLETQYF. CDR3 coding DNA: TGTGCCAGCCGCGTAACTAGTGTTCTAGAGACCCAGTACTTC. The chain couples TRBV6-1 to TRBJ2-5, with D possibly being TRBD2 (5 bases). V was pared by 8 bases and J by 4 bases, with 17 bases between. CDR1 MNHNS and CDR2 SASEGT come from the germline V gene. CDR3 size: 14 residues.

The genes are TRBV27 and TRBJ2-2, with TRBD2 matching over 14 bases. Germline loops: CDR1 MNHEY, CDR2 SMNVEV (reference sequence). The V gene end was trimmed by 4 bases and the J gene end by 5 bases; junction bases not matched to a gene: 3. The CDR3 is made up of 16 amino acids. CDR3 in amino acids: CASSSRLAGGTGELFF. In DNA, the CDR3 is TGTGCCAGCAGTTCGCGACTAGCGGGAGGGACCGGGGAGCTGTTTTTT.

This clonotype was seen more than once but under ten times. The chain carries TRBV28 and TRBJ2-5; a possible D gene is TRBD2 (6 bases). Trimming took off 7 bases at V and 7 bases at J, with 16 bases between the two ends. Germline V lookup: CDR1 MDHEN, CDR2 SYDVKM. There are 13 residues in the CDR3. Written as DNA, the CDR3 is TGTGCCAGCACCTCGGGACTTTACGCGACCCAGTACTTC. Protein: CASTSGLYATQYF.

The chain is built from TRBV2 and TRBJ2-5; tentative D call: TRBD2 (5 bases). The CDR3 length is 11 residues. In germline, CDR1 is SNHLY, CDR2 FYNNEI. V was shortened by 9 bases and J by 5 bases, with 10 bases between the two germline ends. The CDR3 sequence is CAREGAETQYF. The CDR3 region has the DNA TGTGCCAGAGAGGGCGCTGAGACCCAGTACTTC.